This TCR beta chain was sequenced during a study of shared clonotypes between healthy human individuals. As for this clone: Its antigen is not identified. This CDR3 is also generated by other DNA sequences in the sample.

The V gene's germline CDR1 is SGDLS and CDR2 YYNGEE. The CDR3 loop spans 13 amino acids. The V end was cut by 0 bases, the J end by 6 bases, with 7 bases between. Study-wide points: Approximately 5% was the fraction of naive CD4 clonotypes found shared across a few donors.

Original data processing: ImmunoSEQ only sent back junction sequences with no quality scores, so filtering was done differently. Clones were sequenced by immunoSEQ multiplex PCR, and TCRdb holds only the in-frame ones, with some missing. D and trimming were read from the DNA, whereas the V and J calls and clone size are those reported in that table. Here the sample spans about 1,900,000 clones, just under 95% being singletons. It was CD45RO-negative cells, positively selected for CCR7, that made up naive CD8 cells, with terminally differentiated effector memory CD45RA+ cells excluded. Among the donors, all were Caucasian adults who lived in Nashville, Tennessee.

The specimen sequenced was naive CD8+ T cells sorted from blood. The clonotype originates from a man aged 18 to 29 in good health. V is TRBV9 and J is TRBJ2-1; tentatively, D is TRBD2 (5 bases). CDR3 sequence (DNA): TGTGCCAGCAGCGTAGGGACTTCCAATGAGCAGTTCTTC. It encodes CASSVGTSNEQFF.